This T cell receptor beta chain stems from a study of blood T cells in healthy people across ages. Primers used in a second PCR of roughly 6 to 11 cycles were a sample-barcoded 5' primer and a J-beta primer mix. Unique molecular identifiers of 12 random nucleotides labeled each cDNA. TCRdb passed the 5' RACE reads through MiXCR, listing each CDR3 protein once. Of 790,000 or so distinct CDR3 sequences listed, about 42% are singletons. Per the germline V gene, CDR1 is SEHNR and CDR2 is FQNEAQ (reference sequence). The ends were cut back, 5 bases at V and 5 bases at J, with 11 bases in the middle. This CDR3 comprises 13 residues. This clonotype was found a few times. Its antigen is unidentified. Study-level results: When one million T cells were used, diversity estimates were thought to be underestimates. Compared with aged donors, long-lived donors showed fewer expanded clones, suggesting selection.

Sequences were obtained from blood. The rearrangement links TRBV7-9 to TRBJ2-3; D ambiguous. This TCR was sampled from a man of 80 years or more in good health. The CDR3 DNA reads TGTGCCAGCAGCATCAAGACCGGAGATACGCAGTATTTT. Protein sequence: CASSIKTGDTQYF.